This T cell receptor (beta chain) is from a study of blood T cell repertoires in COVID-19. Study overall: PBMCs, B-cell-depleted T cells, or T cells were the source of the cDNA or gDNA that made up the material.

The data were produced by immunoSEQ multiplex PCR, yet TCRdb's version contains in-frame clones alone and is incomplete. The data contain 100,000 to 150,000 clones, 84% of them singletons. The sequenced sample was peripheral blood. This TCR derives from an elderly woman with acute or convalescent COVID-19.

In nucleotides, the CDR3 is TGCAGTGCGAAGGGACTGGAGGAGCAGTTCTTC. As protein: CSAKGLEEQFF. This chain connects TRBV20-1 to TRBJ2-1; the D gene is possibly TRBD2 (6 bases). Germline V gene sequence: CDR1 DFQATT, CDR2 SNEGSKA (reference sequence). The CDR3 is 11 amino acids. Trimming stripped 6 bases from V and 10 bases from J, with 13 bases between.